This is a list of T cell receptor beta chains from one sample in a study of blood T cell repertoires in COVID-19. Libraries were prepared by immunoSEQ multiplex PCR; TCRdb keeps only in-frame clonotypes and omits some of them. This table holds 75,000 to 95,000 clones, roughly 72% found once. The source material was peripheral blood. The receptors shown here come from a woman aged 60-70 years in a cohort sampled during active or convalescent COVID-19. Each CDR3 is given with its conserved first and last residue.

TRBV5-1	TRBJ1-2	CASRPFSGGYGYTF
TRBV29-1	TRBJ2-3	CSVEDPTGSMDTQYF
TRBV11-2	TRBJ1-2	CASSSGPAGDYGYTF
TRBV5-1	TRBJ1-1	CASSLGQGASFGAFF
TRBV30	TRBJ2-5	CAPQGEAETQYF
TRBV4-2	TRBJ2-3	CASSQVSGEVDTQYF
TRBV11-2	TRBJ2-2	CASSRGGATTGELFF
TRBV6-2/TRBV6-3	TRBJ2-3	CASSYIGGGSTDNTDTQYF
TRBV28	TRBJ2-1	CASSFSGTGGTAYNEQFF
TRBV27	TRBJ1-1	CASSPRTGAGTEAFF
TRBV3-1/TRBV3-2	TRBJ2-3	CASSQSRTSGNTDTQYF
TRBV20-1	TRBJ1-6	CSASYGSSYNSPLHF
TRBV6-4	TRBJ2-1	CASSRTAGTNNEQFF
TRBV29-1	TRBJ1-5	CSVSAGTVNQPQHF
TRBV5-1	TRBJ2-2	CASSLGTGGTGELFF
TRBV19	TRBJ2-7	CASSRLGGYEQYF
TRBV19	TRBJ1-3	CASSKFTGGNTIYF
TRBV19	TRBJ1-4	CASRTGWNEKLFF
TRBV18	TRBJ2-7	CASSPGQGRYEQYF
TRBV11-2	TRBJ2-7	CASSLIRGPPGAEQYF
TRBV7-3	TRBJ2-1	CASSLEAGPYNEQFF
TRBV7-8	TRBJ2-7	CASSYASGWNSYEQYF
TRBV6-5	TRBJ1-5	CASSRDRGLQPQHF
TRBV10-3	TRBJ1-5	CAISVEGFQPQHF
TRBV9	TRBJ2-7	CASSRTGEYEQYF
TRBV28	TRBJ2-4	CASSLSIRPTRDF
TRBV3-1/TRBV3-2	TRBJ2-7	CASSRPGLAGGRSSYEQYF